The 2 T cell receptor beta chains listed next were all sequenced from one sample in a study of blood T cell repertoires in COVID-19. Repertoires were generated with immunoSEQ multiplex PCR, while TCRdb's copy carries only in-frame clones and drops some. The sample comprises some 150,000 clones, 84% of which are singletons, and 4.8% rests with the top ten. Sequenced input: peripheral blood. The receptors originated from a human donor in a cohort sampled during active COVID-19.

The V and J genes are TRBV30 and TRBJ2-1; D is perhaps TRBD1 (6 bases). Between the trimmed V and J ends, which lost 3 bases and 2 bases, there was a span of 14 bases. CDR3 length equals 15 residues. CDR1 is GTSNPN, CDR2 SVGIG, per germline (reference sequence). Here the CDR3 DNA reads TGTGCCTGGAGCCCAACAGGGTTCGCCTACAATGAGCAGTTCTTC. Encoded protein: CAWSPTGFAYNEQFF. Based on the CDR3 plus reference TRBV30 and TRBJ2-1, the full variable domain is SQTIHQWPATLVQPVGSPLSLECTVEGTSNPNLYWYRQAAGRGLQLLFYSVGIGQISSEVPQNLSASRPQDRQFILSSKKLLLSDSGFYLCAWSPTGFAYNEQFFGPGTRLTVL.

The chain is built from TRBV7-8 and TRBJ2-3; 9 bases agree with TRBD1. The V segment lost 0 bases and the J segment 4 bases; nucleotides outside the gene matches: 11. The CDR3 consists of 18 residues. Germline CDR1 is SGHVS and CDR2 is FQNEAQ. The CDR3 DNA reads as TGTGCCAGCAGCTTAGCCGCGGGACAGGGAGGGAGAGCAGATACGCAGTATTTT. Its translation: CASSLAAGQGGRADTQYF.